A selection of T cell receptor beta chains follows, all from one sample in a study of blood T cells in healthy people across ages. In TCRdb, the 5' RACE reads were re-called with MiXCR into one record per CDR3 protein. The sample includes some 1.4 million distinct CDR3 sequences, approximately 38% seen only once; the top ten take under 8%. The sequenced sample consisted of blood. These receptors all stem from a woman aged 18-30 years in good health. Both conserved end residues are part of each CDR3. A D gene is named only where the DNA matches it firmly. Clone size, where shown, is once, few, many, or a class for clones that have expanded.

CDR3,DNA,J,V,size,D
CASSPGQGASLEETQYF,TGTGCCAGCTCACCAGGACAGGGGGCAAGCCTGGAAGAGACCCAGTACTTC,TRBJ2-5,TRBV18,few,TRBD1
CASSYTGVADTQYF,TGTGCCAGCAGTTACACAGGGGTCGCAGATACGCAGTATTTT,TRBJ2-3,TRBV6-6,.,TRBD1
CASSLARGGTEAFF,TGTGCCAGCAGCTTAGCTCGGGGCGGGACTGAAGCTTTCTTT,TRBJ1-1,TRBV7-9,.,.
CASDDPGRTEAFF,TGCGCCAGCGACGACCCGGGGCGCACTGAAGCTTTCTTT,TRBJ1-1,TRBV5-1,.,.
CASSWVGTQTFYEQYF,TGTGCCAGCAGTTGGGTGGGAACCCAAACCTTCTACGAGCAGTACTTC,TRBJ2-7,TRBV12-3/TRBV12-4,few,.
CASRGTSGSDNEQYF,TGTGCCAGCAGGGGGACTAGCGGGAGCGACAATGAGCAGTACTTC,TRBJ2-7,TRBV7-2,.,TRBD2
CASSRVPDTQYF,TGTGCCAGCAGTAGGGTCCCAGATACGCAGTATTTT,TRBJ2-3,TRBV28,few,.
CAITDTGTSLYEQYF,TGTGCCATTACAGACACCGGGACTTCACTCTACGAGCAGTACTTC,TRBJ2-7,TRBV10-3,.,.
CASHRAGVQFF,TGTGCCTCCCACCGAGCGGGAGTCCAGTTCTTC,TRBJ2-1,TRBV30,few,TRBD2
CASSGSQGKAGELFF,TGTGCCAGCAGCGGGAGTCAGGGTAAAGCCGGGGAGCTGTTTTTT,TRBJ2-2,TRBV12-3/TRBV12-4,.,.
CASSLDSSGTSYYEQYF,TGCGCCAGCAGCCTTGACTCATCCGGGACTAGCTACTACGAGCAGTACTTC,TRBJ2-7,TRBV5-1,.,TRBD2
CSANRPAGSYNEQYF,TGCAGTGCTAACCGGCCCGCGGGGTCCTACAATGAGCAGTACTTC,TRBJ2-7,TRBV20-1,.,.
CAISEPDGGRNYGYTF,TGTGCCATCAGTGAGCCCGATGGGGGGAGAAACTATGGCTACACCTTC,TRBJ1-2,TRBV10-3,few,.
CASSPRGLPYGYTF,TGTGCCAGCAGCCCGAGGGGGCTTCCCTATGGCTACACCTTC,TRBJ1-2,TRBV11-2,once,TRBD1
CASSEARGPVRTHEQYF,TGTGCCAGCAGTGAAGCAAGAGGACCCGTGAGAACCCACGAGCAGTACTTC,TRBJ2-7,TRBV6-1,.,.
CASSRRPDAREQYF,TGTGCCAGCAGTAGGCGGCCCGACGCGCGGGAGCAGTACTTC,TRBJ2-7,TRBV28,few,.
CSAGTAGYNEQFF,TGCAGTGCGGGGACAGCTGGCTACAATGAGCAGTTCTTC,TRBJ2-1,TRBV20-1,.,TRBD1
CASSQSYNEQFF,TGTGCCAGCAGCCAATCCTACAATGAGCAGTTCTTC,TRBJ2-1,TRBV3-1,many,.
CASSTAPGQGWKNIQYF,TGTGCCAGCAGTACGGCCCCGGGACAGGGATGGAAAAACATTCAGTACTTC,TRBJ2-4,TRBV12-3/TRBV12-4,.,TRBD1
CARSSHYEQYF,TGCGCTCGGAGCAGCCACTACGAGCAGTACTTC,TRBJ2-7,TRBV5-1,few,.
CASSQETQRGGDEQFF,TGTGCCAGCAGCCAAGAGACCCAGCGGGGTGGCGATGAGCAGTTCTTC,TRBJ2-1,TRBV4-2,.,TRBD2
CASSLNGLYEQYF,TGTGCCAGCAGCTTAAACGGCCTCTACGAGCAGTACTTC,TRBJ2-7,TRBV11-2,.,.
CAWSVGGGTQYF,TGTGCCTGGAGTGTAGGGGGTGGCACGCAGTATTTT,TRBJ2-3,TRBV30,once,.
CASGLTKTGVVQETQYF,TGTGCTAGTGGTTTGACGAAAACAGGGGTCGTACAAGAGACCCAGTACTTC,TRBJ2-5,TRBV12-5,few,TRBD1
CASSLGGRGTEAFF,TGTGCCAGCAGTTTAGGAGGGAGGGGCACTGAAGCTTTCTTT,TRBJ1-1,TRBV27,.,.
CASKEQGAYNEQFF,TGTGCCAGCAAGGAACAGGGGGCCTACAATGAGCAGTTCTTC,TRBJ2-1,TRBV6-7,.,TRBD1
CSAPQGWETQYF,TGCAGTGCCCCACAGGGCTGGGAGACCCAGTACTTC,TRBJ2-5,TRBV20-1,few,.
CASSLWGPPREQFF,TGTGCCAGCAGTTTATGGGGTCCCCCAAGGGAGCAGTTCTTC,TRBJ2-1,TRBV27,few,.
CASSYSGSGTYNEQYF,TGTGCCAGCAGTTACTCGGGTAGCGGGACCTACAATGAGCAGTACTTC,TRBJ2-5,TRBV6-5,.,TRBD2
CASSLASRGASSSYEQYF,TGCGCCAGCAGCTTGGCCAGCAGGGGCGCCTCGAGCTCCTACGAGCAGTACTTC,TRBJ2-7,TRBV5-1,.,.
CASGASVTNNEQFF,TGTGCCAGCGGGGCTAGCGTGACCAACAATGAGCAGTTCTTC,TRBJ2-1,TRBV9,few,.
CASSPDRTASYNEQFF,TGTGCCAGCAGCCCTGACCGGACGGCGTCCTACAATGAGCAGTTCTTC,TRBJ2-1,TRBV6-5,.,.
CSARTDSGSYSYEQYF,TGCAGTGCTAGGACAGATAGCGGGAGCTACTCCTACGAGCAGTACTTC,TRBJ2-7,TRBV20-1,few,TRBD2
CASSKDPTGLNTEAFF,TGCGCCAGCAGCAAAGATCCGACAGGGCTAAACACTGAAGCTTTCTTT,TRBJ1-1,TRBV5-1,.,TRBD1
CASSEALGTVPYEQYF,TGTGCCAGCAGTGAAGCGCTTGGGACAGTTCCCTACGAGCAGTACTTC,TRBJ2-7,TRBV6-1,.,TRBD1
CASLSGLTGDEQYF,TGTGCCAGCCTTAGTGGATTAACAGGGGACGAGCAGTACTTC,TRBJ2-7,TRBV6-5,.,TRBD1
CASSITGIGEQFF,TGCGCCAGCAGCATAACAGGGATCGGGGAGCAGTTCTTC,TRBJ2-1,TRBV5-1,.,.
CASSQRPSPSSYNEQFF,TGCGCCAGCAGCCAACGCCCCTCCCCTAGCTCCTACAATGAGCAGTTCTTC,TRBJ2-1,TRBV4-3,.,.
CASTRGQNTGELFF,TGTGCCAGCACCAGGGGGCAGAACACCGGGGAGCTGTTTTTT,TRBJ2-2,TRBV2,.,TRBD1
CASSRGRDPNEQFF,TGTGCCAGCAGTCGCGGGAGGGATCCCAATGAGCAGTTCTTC,TRBJ2-1,TRBV6-2/TRBV6-3,.,TRBD2
CASSLGTGEGYTF,TGTGCCAGCTCACTGGGGACAGGAGAAGGCTACACCTTC,TRBJ1-2,TRBV18,.,TRBD1
CASSYRGSAYGYTF,TGTGCCAGCAGTTATAGAGGGTCGGCCTATGGCTACACCTTC,TRBJ1-2,TRBV6-5,.,.
CASSEEVVNNEQFF,TGTGCCAGCAGTGAAGAGGTGGTTAACAATGAGCAGTTCTTC,TRBJ2-1,TRBV2,.,.
CAWSIGRYEQYF,TGTGCCTGGAGCATCGGACGGTACGAGCAGTACTTC,TRBJ2-7,TRBV30,once,.
CASSARTAMNTEAFF,TGTGCCAGCAGTGCCCGGACAGCAATGAACACTGAAGCTTTCTTT,TRBJ1-1,TRBV6-1,.,.
CASSEQGTTTEAFF,TGTGCCAGCAGTGAGCAGGGTACCACCACTGAAGCTTTCTTT,TRBJ1-1,TRBV2,.,.